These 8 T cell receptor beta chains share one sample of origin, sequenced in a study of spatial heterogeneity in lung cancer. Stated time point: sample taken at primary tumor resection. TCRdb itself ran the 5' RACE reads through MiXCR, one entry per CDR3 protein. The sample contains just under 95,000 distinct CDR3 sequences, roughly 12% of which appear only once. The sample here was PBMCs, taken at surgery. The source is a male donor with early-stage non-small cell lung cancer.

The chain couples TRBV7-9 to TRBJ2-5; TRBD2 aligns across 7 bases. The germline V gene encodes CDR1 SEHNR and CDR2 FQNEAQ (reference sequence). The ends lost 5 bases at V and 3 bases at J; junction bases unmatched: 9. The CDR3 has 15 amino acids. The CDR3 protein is CASSVYRDYEETQYF. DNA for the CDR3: TGTGCCAGCAGCGTTTACCGGGACTACGAAGAGACCCAGTACTTC. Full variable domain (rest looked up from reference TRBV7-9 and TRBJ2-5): DTGVSQNPRHKITKRGQNVTFRCDPISEHNRLYWYRQTLGQGPEFLTYFQNEAQLEKSRLLSDRFSAERPKGSFSTLEIQRTEQGDSAMYLCASSVYRDYEETQYFGPGTRLLVL.

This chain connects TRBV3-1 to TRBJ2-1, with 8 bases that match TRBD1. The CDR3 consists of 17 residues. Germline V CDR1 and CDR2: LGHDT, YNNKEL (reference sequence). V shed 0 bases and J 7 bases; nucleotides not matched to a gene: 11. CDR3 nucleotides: TGTGCCAGCAGCCAAGAATGGGGCAGGGGGCCAAGTAATGAGCAGTTCTTC. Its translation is CASSQEWGRGPSNEQFF.

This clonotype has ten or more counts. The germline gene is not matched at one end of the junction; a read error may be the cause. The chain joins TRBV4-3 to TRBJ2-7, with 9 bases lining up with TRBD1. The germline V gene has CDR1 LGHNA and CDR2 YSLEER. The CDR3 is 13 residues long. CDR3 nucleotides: TGTGCCAGCAGCCAAGACAGGGGGTACGAGCAGTACTTC. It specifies CASSQDRGYEQYF.

As DNA, the CDR3 is TGTGCCATCAGTGATGGGACTTCCTCGGACTATGGCTACACCTTC. Translated, it gives CAISDGTSSDYGYTF. The chain carries TRBV10-3 and TRBJ1-2; D might be TRBD1 (5 bases). The CDR3 consists of 15 residues. V dropped 3 bases and J dropped 3 bases, with 14 bases sitting between them. Germline V lookup: CDR1 ENHRY, CDR2 SYGVKD.

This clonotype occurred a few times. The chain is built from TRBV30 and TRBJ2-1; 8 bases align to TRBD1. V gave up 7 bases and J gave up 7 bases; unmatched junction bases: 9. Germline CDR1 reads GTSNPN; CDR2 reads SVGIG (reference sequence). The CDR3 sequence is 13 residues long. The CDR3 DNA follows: TGTGCCTCCGAAGGGGACAGGACGAATGAGCAGTTCTTC. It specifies CASEGDRTNEQFF.

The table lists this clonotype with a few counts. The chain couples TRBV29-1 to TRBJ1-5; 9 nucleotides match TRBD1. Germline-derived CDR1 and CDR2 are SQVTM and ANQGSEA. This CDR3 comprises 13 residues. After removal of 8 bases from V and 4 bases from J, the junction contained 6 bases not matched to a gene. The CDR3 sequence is CSTGTGQNQPQHF. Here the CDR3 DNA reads TGCAGCACCGGGACAGGGCAAAATCAGCCCCAGCATTTT.

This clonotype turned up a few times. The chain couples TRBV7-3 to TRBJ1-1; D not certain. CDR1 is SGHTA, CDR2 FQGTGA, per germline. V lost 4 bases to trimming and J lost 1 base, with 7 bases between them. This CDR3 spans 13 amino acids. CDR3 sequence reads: CASSSRTNTEAFF. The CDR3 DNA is TGTGCCAGCAGCTCTCGGACGAACACTGAAGCTTTCTTT.

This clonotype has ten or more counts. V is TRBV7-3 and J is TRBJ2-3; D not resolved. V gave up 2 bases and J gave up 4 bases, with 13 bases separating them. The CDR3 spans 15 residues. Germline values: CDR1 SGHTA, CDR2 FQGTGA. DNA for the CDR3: TGTGCCAGCAGCTTATTGAGGAGTTCTTCAGATACGCAGTATTTT. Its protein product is CASSLLRSSSDTQYF.